Shown below are 3 T cell receptor beta chains from a single sample sequenced in a study of blood T cell repertoires in COVID-19. Data came from immunoSEQ multiplex PCR; TCRdb stores just in-frame clones and leaves some out. The sample has hundreds of thousands of clones; under 90% are singletons. Sequenced sample: PBMCs or T cells enriched from blood (not recorded which). These receptors came from a man aged 35 to 55 who had recovered from COVID-19.

The rearrangement joins TRBV4-3 to TRBJ2-2; 7 bases are shared with TRBD2. Per the germline V gene, CDR1 is LGHNA and CDR2 is YSLEER. With 0 bases clipped from V and 3 bases from J, the junction kept 4 bases outside the gene matches. The CDR3 is 16 amino acids. CDR3 protein: CASSQDPAGDTGELFF. The CDR3 region has the DNA TGCGCCAGCAGCCAAGATCCGGCGGGGGACACCGGGGAGCTGTTTTTT.

The gene calls are TRBV11-2 and TRBJ2-3; 9 bases are a match to TRBD2. The CDR3 loop spans 18 amino acids. The V segment lost 2 bases and the J segment 5 bases; nucleotides outside the gene matches: 14. Germline CDR1 and CDR2: SGHAT and FQNNGV. CDR3 nucleotides: TGTGCCAGCAGCTTAAATATTTTGGGCGGGGGGGCTGGAGATACGCAGTATTTT. It encodes CASSLNILGGGAGDTQYF.

The chain joins TRBV6-5 to TRBJ2-2, with TRBD1 matching over 8 bases. V lost 6 bases to trimming and J lost 3 bases; unmatched junction nucleotides: 3. There are 14 residues in the CDR3. Germline lookup yields CDR1 MNHEY and CDR2 SVGAGI. The CDR3 region has the DNA TGTGCCAGCAGCCGGACAGGGCACACCGGGGAGCTGTTTTTT. As protein: CASSRTGHTGELFF.